Sequencing of this TCR beta chain was carried out in a study of T cell responses to AZD1222 COVID-19 vaccine. Findings of the study overall: Most donors were white British, females outnumbered males, and clonal diversity was possibly underestimated.

Method: immunoSEQ multiplex PCR; TCRdb's copy keeps in-frame clones and lacks some. The sample includes more than 150,000 clones, 94% seen only once; the top ten take roughly 1.5%. Note on this clone: Its antigen is unknown.

Sequenced material: peripheral blood, taken 28 days after the second AZD1222 dose. This clonotype originated in an adult who received the AZD1222 COVID-19 vaccine.

The CDR3 here is CASSMDRGRIVLTF. The CDR3 bases are TGTGCCAGTAGTATGGACAGGGGGCGGATCGTCCTGACTTTC. V and J are TRBV19 and TRBJ2-6, with 11 positions matching TRBD1. CDR1 is LNHDA, CDR2 SQIVND, per germline (reference sequence). With 3 bases clipped from V and 12 bases from J, the junction kept 4 bases outside the gene matches. The CDR3 loop spans 14 amino acids.